Shown below are 8 T cell receptor beta chains from a single sample sequenced in a study of blood T cell repertoires in COVID-19. Data came from immunoSEQ multiplex PCR; TCRdb stores just in-frame clones and leaves some out. The sample lists approximately 260,000 clones, roughly 89% seen once, with about 2% in the top ten. Sequenced: peripheral blood. These receptors were taken from a woman aged 55 to 70 with COVID-19, enrolled during active disease.

Worth noting for this clone: A junction boundary mismatches the germline segment, possibly from a read error. The gene calls are TRBV6-5 and TRBJ1-1; D is undetermined. The CDR3 has 14 amino acids. From germline, CDR1 is MNHEY and CDR2 SVGAGI. CDR3 nucleotide sequence: TGTGCCAGCATCCCTTCTACAGTAAACACTGAAGCCTTCTTT. Translating gives CASIPSTVNTEAFF.

The V call is TRBV3-1 (or the pseudogene TRBV3-2), the J call TRBJ1-2, with D tentatively TRBD1 (5 bases). Germline values: CDR1 LGHDT, CDR2 YNNKEL (reference sequence). The germline V and J ends were trimmed by 4 bases and 4 bases, with 16 bases remaining between them. This CDR3 comprises 15 residues. This chain's CDR3 is CASSPGLQRGYGYTF. The DNA for the CDR3 is TGTGCCAGCAGCCCGGGACTCCAACGCGGCTATGGCTACACCTTC.

The CDR3 coding sequence is TGTGCCAGCAGCCAGCGGCCCACTCCCTGGGGAACCGGGGAGCTGTTTTTT. It is translated as CASSQRPTPWGTGELFF. This chain joins TRBV7-2 and TRBJ2-2, with D maybe TRBD2 (5 bases). This CDR3 comprises 17 residues. V was shortened by 5 bases and J by 5 bases, with 21 bases between the two germline ends. Germline V CDR1 and CDR2: SGHTA, FQGNSA.

The rearrangement links TRBV9 to TRBJ2-5; 8 bases align to TRBD1. Germline V gene lookup returns CDR1 SGDLS and CDR2 YYNGEE. Trimming at V came to 2 bases and at J to 7 bases, leaving 10 bases not matched to a gene. The CDR3 consists of 15 residues. Written as DNA, the CDR3 is TGTGCCAGCAGCGTCCAGGACAGGGTGGGTTTGACCCAGTACTTC. Protein product: CASSVQDRVGLTQYF.

The gene calls are TRBV4-3 and TRBJ2-2, with TRBD1 as a possible D gene (6 bases). V lost 3 bases, J lost 2 bases, and 13 bases lay in between. The germline CDR1 and CDR2 sequences are LGHNA and YSLEER. This CDR3 is 16 amino acids long. The CDR3 nucleotides are TGCGCCAGCAGCCAGGATAGGACAGCCAACACCGGGGAGCTGTTTTTT. Protein product: CASSQDRTANTGELFF.

V gene TRBV30 combines with J gene TRBJ2-7; 10 nucleotides line up with TRBD1. The CDR3 loop spans 14 amino acids. Unmatched junction bases numbered 3, after V lost 2 bases and J lost 2 bases. Germline V gene data show CDR1 as GTSNPN and CDR2 as SVGIG (reference sequence). CDR3 in DNA: TGTGCCTGGAGTAAAGGACAGGGGGCCTACGAGCAGTACTTC. Protein sequence: CAWSKGQGAYEQYF.

This chain joins TRBV18 and TRBJ1-1; D unclear. Germline CDR1 reads KGHSH; CDR2 reads LQKENI. Trimming pared 1 base from V and 3 bases from J, leaving 12 bases between. The length of the CDR3 is 15 residues. The CDR3 loop reads CASSPRPGRDTEAFF. DNA for the CDR3: TGTGCCAGCTCACCACGGCCGGGAAGGGACACTGAAGCTTTCTTT. Variable domain in full (rest from reference TRBV18 and TRBJ1-1): NAGVMQNPRHLVRRRGQEARLRCSPMKGHSHVYWYRQLPEEGLKFMVYLQKENIIDESGMPKERFSAEFPKEGPSILRIQQVVRGDSAAYFCASSPRPGRDTEAFFGQGTRLTVV.

V and J are TRBV18 and TRBJ1-4; possible D gene TRBD1, 6 bases. The CDR3 covers 16 residues. CDR1 and CDR2 from the germline V gene are KGHSH and LQKENI. Trimming pared 6 bases from V and 7 bases from J, leaving 21 bases between. In DNA, the CDR3 is TGTGCCAGCTCCCACCGGGGGCGGGGGGCTGGTGAAAAACTGTTTTTT. Translation gives CASSHRGRGAGEKLFF.